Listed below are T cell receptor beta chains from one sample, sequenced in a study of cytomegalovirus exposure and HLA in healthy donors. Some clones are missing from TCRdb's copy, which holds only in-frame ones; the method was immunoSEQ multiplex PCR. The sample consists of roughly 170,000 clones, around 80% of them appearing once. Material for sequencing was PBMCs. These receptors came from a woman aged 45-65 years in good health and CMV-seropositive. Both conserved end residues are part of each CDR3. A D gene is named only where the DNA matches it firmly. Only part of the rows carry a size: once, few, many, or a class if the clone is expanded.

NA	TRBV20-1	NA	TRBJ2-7	TGCAGTGCTAGAGATATGTACGAGCAGTACTTC	CSARDMYEQYF
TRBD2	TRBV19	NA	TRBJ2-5	TGTGCCAGTAGTGGACTAGCGGGCCGGGAGACCCAGTACTTC	CASSGLAGRETQYF
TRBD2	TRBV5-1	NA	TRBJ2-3	TGCGCCAGCAGCTTGTCGGGGGGGTCGGATACGCAGTATTTT	CASSLSGGSDTQYF
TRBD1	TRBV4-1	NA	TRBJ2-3	TGCGCCAGCAGCCAAGTAGCCAGGGGGAGCACAGATACGCAGTATTTT	CASSQVARGSTDTQYF
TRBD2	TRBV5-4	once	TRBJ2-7	TGTGCCAGCAGCGTTAGCGGGAGGGCCTTACACGAGCAGTACTTC	CASSVSGRALHEQYF
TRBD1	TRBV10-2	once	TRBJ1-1	TGCGCCAGCACGGAGGGGGCCGTGAACACTGAAGCTTTCTTT	CASTEGAVNTEAFF
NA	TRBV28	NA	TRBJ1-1	TGTGCCAGCAGTTTCGGACTCCACACTGAAGCTTTCTTT	CASSFGLHTEAFF
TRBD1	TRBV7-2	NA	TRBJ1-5	TGTGCCAGCAGCTTAGCGGGACAGAGAAATCAGCCCCAGCATTTT	CASSLAGQRNQPQHF
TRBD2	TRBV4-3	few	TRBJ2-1	TGCGCCAGCAGCCAAGATCGGGTAGCGGGAGGCTCTTACAATGAGCAGTTCTTC	CASSQDRVAGGSYNEQFF
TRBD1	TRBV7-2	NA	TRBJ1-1	TGTGCCAGCAGCTTCCAGGGGGCGCAGGAAGCAGCTTTCTTT	CASSFQGAQEAAFF
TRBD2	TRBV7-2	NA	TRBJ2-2	TGTGCCAGCAGCATCAGGCGGGAGTCCGGGGAGCTGTTTTTT	CASSIRRESGELFF
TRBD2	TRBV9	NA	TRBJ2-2	TGTGCCAGCAGCCTAGGACTAGCGCAGACCGGGGAGCTGTTTTTT	CASSLGLAQTGELFF
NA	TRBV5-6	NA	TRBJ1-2	TGTGCCAGCAGCTTGTCGGACACGGCTAACTATGGCTACACCTTC	CASSLSDTANYGYTF
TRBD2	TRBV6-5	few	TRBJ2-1	TGTGCCAGCAGTCCAGATAGCGGGGTCTACAATGAGCAGTTCTTC	CASSPDSGVYNEQFF
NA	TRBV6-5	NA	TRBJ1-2	TGTGCCAGCAGTTCCACCCTAGGCAGGGTCCATGGCTACACCTTC	CASSSTLGRVHGYTF
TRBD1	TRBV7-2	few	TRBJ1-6	TGTGCCAGCAGCCTAGCCCTACAGGGGGATGGTTCACCCCTCCACTTT	CASSLALQGDGSPLHF
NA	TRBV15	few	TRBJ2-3	TGTGCCACCAAGGACCGGGGTGGAGCAGATACGCAGTATTTT	CATKDRGGADTQYF
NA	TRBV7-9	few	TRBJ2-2	TGTGCCAGCAGCTTAGGTGGGGCAGCCGGGGAGCTGTTTTTT	CASSLGGAAGELFF
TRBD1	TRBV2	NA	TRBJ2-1	TGTGCCAGCAGTGCCCAGGGGGCTTCCTACAATGAGCAGTTCTTC	CASSAQGASYNEQFF
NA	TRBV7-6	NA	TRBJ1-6	TGTGCCAGCAGCCCAGGGGAGGGTTCACCCCTCCACTTT	CASSPGEGSPLHF
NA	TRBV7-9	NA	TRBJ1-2	TGTGCCAGCAGCACGCCCGGGACTCATAACTATGGCTACACCTTC	CASSTPGTHNYGYTF
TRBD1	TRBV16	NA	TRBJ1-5	TGTGCCAGCAGCCAATCATCAAGGACAGGCTTGGCGCCCCAGCATTTT	CASSQSSRTGLAPQHF
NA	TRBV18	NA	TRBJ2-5	TGTGCCAGCTCACCAATCGGGTCAATTGCGGGAGAGACCCAGTACTTC	CASSPIGSIAGETQYF
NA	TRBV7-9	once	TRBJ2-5	TGTGCCAGCAGCCCCCCCGCGTGGGCGGGGACGGAGACCCAGTACTTC	CASSPPAWAGTETQYF
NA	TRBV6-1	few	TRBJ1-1	TGTGCCAGCGGGGGACCCACGGGAGTTCGGACTGAAGCTTTCTTT	CASGGPTGVRTEAFF
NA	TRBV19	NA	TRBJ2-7	TGTGCCAGTAGGCCCGGACAGTTTAACGAGCAGTACTTC	CASRPGQFNEQYF
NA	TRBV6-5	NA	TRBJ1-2	TGTGCCAGCAGTGGACAGCACTATGGCTACACCTTC	CASSGQHYGYTF
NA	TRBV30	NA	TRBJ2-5	TGTGCCTGGAGTGTAACGCGGGGGACCCAGTACTTC	CAWSVTRGTQYF
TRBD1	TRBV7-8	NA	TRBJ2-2	TGTGCCAGCAGCCTCCGGGACAGGTTTGCCACCGGGGAGCTGTTTTTT	CASSLRDRFATGELFF
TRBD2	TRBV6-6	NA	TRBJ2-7	TGTGCCAGCAGACACTCCCTTGGCGGGGGGGCTTACGAGCAGTACTTC	CASRHSLGGGAYEQYF
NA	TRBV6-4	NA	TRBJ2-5	TGTGCCAGCAGTGACTCCTGGGGGCCTGGAGAGACCCAGTACTTC	CASSDSWGPGETQYF
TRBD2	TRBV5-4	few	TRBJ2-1	TGTGTCAGCACCCCCCGGGGGGGGATCATCAATGAGCAGTTCTTC	CVSTPRGGIINEQFF